These 10 T cell receptor beta chains were all obtained from the same sample, sequenced in a study of T cell repertoires in cytomegalovirus infection. TCRdb fed the reads into MiXCR, producing one record per CDR3 protein. The repertoire holds around 740,000 distinct CDR3 sequences, with 35% to 40% as singletons. Specimen: PBMCs. The receptors here all came from a human donor in good health (CMV status not recorded). Some clones in this sample may be carry-over from other donors' samples.

This clonotype came up a few times. DNA for the CDR3: TGTGCCAGCAGCTCATTTAGGACAGTTAATAGCAATCAGCCCCAGCATTTT. Translating it yields CASSSFRTVNSNQPQHF. V is TRBV7-8 and J is TRBJ1-5; maybe TRBD1 (6 bases). Germline CDR1 is SGHVS and CDR2 is FQNEAQ. With 4 bases removed from V and 0 bases from J, the gap between germline ends came to 16 bases. The CDR3 loop spans 17 amino acids. Based on the CDR3 plus reference TRBV7-8 and TRBJ1-5, the full variable domain is GAGVSQSPRYKVAKRGQDVALRCDPISGHVSLFWYQQALGQGPEFLTYFQNEAQLDKSGLPSDRFFAERPEGSVSTLKIQRTQQEDSAVYLCASSSFRTVNSNQPQHFGDGTRLSIL.

The rearrangement uses TRBV6-4 and TRBJ2-5; D is possibly TRBD2 (7 bases). The germline V gene has CDR1 MRHNA and CDR2 SNTAGT. With 3 bases removed from V and 6 bases from J, the gap between germline ends came to 14 bases. The CDR3 sequence is 14 residues long. The CDR3 DNA reads as TGTGCCAGCAGTGATTTCGGGGGGCCCCAGACCCAGTACTTC. It specifies CASSDFGGPQTQYF.

The chain recombines TRBV4-1 with TRBJ2-7, with no clear D. The V gene's germline CDR1 is MGHRA and CDR2 YSYEKL. The CDR3 loop spans 13 amino acids. Deletions cut 4 bases from V and 4 bases from J, with 11 bases between. This CDR3 reads CASSPEKGYEQYF. CDR3 bases: TGCGCCAGCAGCCCGGAAAAGGGTTACGAGCAGTACTTC.

V and J are TRBV6-6 and TRBJ1-2; D is perhaps TRBD1 (6 bases). Germline loops: CDR1 MNHNY, CDR2 SVGAGI (reference sequence). V shed 6 bases and J shed 6 bases, with 11 bases lying between them. The CDR3 is 12 residues long. The CDR3 loop is CASRPYRDGYTF. The CDR3 DNA follows: TGTGCCAGCAGACCATACAGGGATGGCTACACCTTC.

This clonotype was observed a few times. V and J are TRBV10-3 and TRBJ1-2; D may be TRBD1 (6 bases). CDR1 ENHRY and CDR2 SYGVKD come from the germline V gene. Trimming removed 5 bases at V and 8 bases at J, with 9 bases between. The CDR3 is made up of 11 amino acids. The DNA of the CDR3 is TGTGCCATCAGTCCAGGGGAAGGCTACACCTTC. Its protein product is CAISPGEGYTF.

The chain has TRBV3-1 and TRBJ1-6; TRBD1 might be the D (5 bases). Germline V CDR1 and CDR2: LGHDT, YNNKEL (reference sequence). V was cut by 0 bases and J by 1 base, with 13 bases left in between. The CDR3 is made up of 18 amino acids. In DNA form, the CDR3 reads TGTGCCAGCAGCCAAGAGGCAGGGAGGTTATCCTATAATTCACCCCTCCACTTT. It codes for CASSQEAGRLSYNSPLHF.

This clonotype was counted ten times or more. V is TRBV7-9 and J is TRBJ2-7; 8 nucleotides agree with TRBD2. The CDR3 is made up of 12 amino acids. The germline gives CDR1 SEHNR, CDR2 FQNEAQ (reference sequence). V lost 5 bases to trimming and J lost 11 bases; unmatched junction nucleotides: 8. As DNA, the CDR3 is TGTGCCAGCAGCGACGCCGGGACTAGAAAGTACTTC. It yields the protein CASSDAGTRKYF.

This clonotype was detected once. Sequence at one end of the junction differs from germline and may be a read error. The chain has TRBV28 and TRBJ2-2; 10 bases line up with TRBD1. The CDR3 totals 15 residues. Germline V CDR1 and CDR2: MDHEN, SYDVKM. This CDR3 is CASSRPGQGLGELYF. The DNA of the CDR3 is TGTGCCAGCAGCCGCCCGGGACAGGGGTTGGGGGAGCTGTATTTT.

This clonotype was counted only a few times. V gene TRBV19 combines with J gene TRBJ1-1, with unresolved D. Germline CDR1 and CDR2: LNHDA and SQIVND (reference sequence). This CDR3 is built from 13 residues. The germline V and J ends were trimmed by 5 bases and 1 base, with 8 bases remaining between them. Written as DNA, the CDR3 is TGTGCCAGTAGTCTCGAATGGAACACTGAAGCTTTCTTT. It encodes CASSLEWNTEAFF.

This clonotype was seen more than once but under ten times. This sequence joins TRBV10-3 and TRBJ1-5; tentative D call: TRBD1 (6 bases). The CDR3 extends over 15 amino acids. Germline V gives CDR1 ENHRY, CDR2 SYGVKD. V was pared by 0 bases and J by 7 bases, with 13 bases between. Here the CDR3 reads CAISESNGGWQPQHF. Here the CDR3 DNA reads TGTGCCATCAGTGAGTCGAATGGGGGCTGGCAGCCCCAGCATTTT.